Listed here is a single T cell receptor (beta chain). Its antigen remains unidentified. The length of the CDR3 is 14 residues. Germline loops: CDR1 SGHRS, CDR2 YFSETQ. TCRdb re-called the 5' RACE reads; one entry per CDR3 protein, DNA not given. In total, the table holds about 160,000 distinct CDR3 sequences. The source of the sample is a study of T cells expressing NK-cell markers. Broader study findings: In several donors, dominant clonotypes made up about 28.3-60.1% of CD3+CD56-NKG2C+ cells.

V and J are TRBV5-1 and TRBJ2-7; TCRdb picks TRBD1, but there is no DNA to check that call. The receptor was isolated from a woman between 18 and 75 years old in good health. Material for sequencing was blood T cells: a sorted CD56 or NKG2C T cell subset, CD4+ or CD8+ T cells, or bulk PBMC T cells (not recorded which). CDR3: CASSLHGQGNEQYF.